A single TCR beta chain is shown here with its context. Its antigen is undetermined. This specimen includes other DNA sequences encoding the same CDR3. These data belong to a study of shared clonotypes between healthy human individuals. Germline CDR1 and CDR2: SGHRS and YFSETQ. This CDR3 region has 15 residues. V shed 0 bases and J 5 bases; nucleotides not matched to a gene: 7. An assay was performed, and its level was deep. The authors split each subset's genomic DNA evenly across several immunoSEQ plates. Libraries were prepared by immunoSEQ multiplex PCR; TCRdb keeps only in-frame clonotypes and omits some of them. The sample yields 2 million or so clones, about 95% seen once. CD45RO-negative, CCR7-positively selected cells formed the naive CD8 fraction, excluding terminally differentiated effector memory CD45RA+ cells. All donors qualified as healthy HIV-negative adults and had experienced no recent acute infections or vaccinations.

Study conclusions and caveats: Researchers sampled only blood; tissue repertoires likely differ.

The V call is TRBV5-1, the J call TRBJ1-1; 7 bases fit TRBD1. Sequencing was done on a sample of naive CD8+ T cells sorted from blood. The receptor comes from a young man in good health. This CDR3 is CASSLVEGARTEAFF. CDR3 in DNA: TGCGCCAGCAGCTTGGTTGAGGGGGCGAGGACTGAAGCTTTCTTT.